The 5 T cell receptor beta chains in this list originate from one sample, sequenced in a study of T cells expressing NK-cell markers. TCRdb re-called the 5' RACE reads; one entry per CDR3 protein, DNA not given. Seen in this sample are about 460,000 distinct CDR3 sequences; the ten most common clones hold approximately 1.5%. The sample comprised blood T cells: a sorted CD56 or NKG2C T cell subset, CD4+ or CD8+ T cells, or bulk PBMC T cells (not recorded which). These receptor sequences come from a woman in her forties or fifties in good health.

The genes are TRBV12-3 or TRBV12-4 and TRBJ1-1; TCRdb lists TRBD1, though no DNA is available to test this call. The CDR3 consists of 14 residues. The CDR3 loop reads CASSLRGIVPEAFF.

V and J are TRBV2 and TRBJ2-1; the D call of TRBD1 rests on TCRdb alone, since no DNA is present to check it. The CDR3 totals 17 residues. Germline V CDR1 and CDR2: SNHLY, FYNNEI. The CDR3 sequence: CASRPRGSALSYNEQFF.

The chain has TRBV29-1 and TRBJ2-1; TCRdb gives TRBD2 as the D gene, but with no DNA this cannot be confirmed. Germline V gene data show CDR1 as SQVTM and CDR2 as ANQGSEA. CDR3 size: 16 residues. The CDR3: CSVVAPGTGGGGEQFF.

The chain employs TRBV19 and TRBJ2-3; TCRdb returns TRBD1, unconfirmable since there is no DNA. The CDR3 contains 14 residues. Germline CDR1 LNHDA, CDR2 SQIVND (reference sequence). The CDR3 is CASSIRQGANTQYF.

This chain connects TRBV10-1 to TRBJ2-3; TCRdb reports TRBD2, a call that lacks DNA to check it against. The CDR3 sequence is 12 residues long. The germline V gene has CDR1 WNHNN and CDR2 SYGVQD (reference sequence). CDR3 region: CASSAGLETLYF.